This TCR beta chain was retrieved from a study of blood T cell repertoires in COVID-19. Produced via immunoSEQ multiplex PCR; TCRdb's table is partial and in-frame only. The repertoire holds 15,000 or so clones, approximately 90% seen once, with 12% in the top ten. The sample was peripheral blood. This TCR was sampled from a human donor in a cohort sampled during active COVID-19.

The CDR3 bases are TGTGCCAGCAGAGATGACAGCTATAATTCACCCCTCCACTTT. Translated, it gives CASRDDSYNSPLHF. The chain combines TRBV2 with TRBJ1-6, with D perhaps TRBD1 (5 bases). Germline V gene sequence: CDR1 SNHLY, CDR2 FYNNEI. The CDR3 runs to 14 residues. V was pared by 6 bases and J by 3 bases, with 9 bases between.